This TCR beta chain was captured by sequencing in a study of OX40 agonist ivuxolimab in advanced cancers. Study-wide context: Ivuxolimab was a fully human IgG2 agonistic monoclonal antibody targeting the costimulatory receptor OX40 (CD134). Intravenous ivuxolimab was administered to patients every 2 weeks at six dose levels: 0.01, 0.1, 0.3, 1.5, 3 and 10 mg/kg. Among the approximately 50 dose-escalation patients, about 19 had hepatocellular carcinoma, roughly 15 melanoma, 9 renal cell carcinoma and 9 head and neck cancer. A male proportion of approximately 83% and a mean age of approximately 62 years, ranging from about 23 to 79, were recorded for the dose-escalation cohort. Prior anti-PD-1, anti-PD-L1 or anti-CTLA-4 therapy was permitted, and checkpoint inhibitors had been received by more than 35% of dose-escalation patients. Three dose-escalation patients achieved partial responses, one with hepatocellular carcinoma and two with cutaneous melanoma. Peripheral TCRbeta sequencing was intended to test whether TCR sequence diversity was altered and clonal T-cell expansion was caused by ivuxolimab. The monotherapy dose-escalation portion (N ≈ 50 patients) of the phase I ivuxolimab trial is reported in the paper. The full study reports these points: Antigen specificity was not determined for the clonally expanded peripheral T cells. At doses from 0.1 to 3.0 mg/kg, clonal expansion was seen in both CD4+ and CD8+ blood T cells between baseline and week 6. Low levels of normalized T-cell clonal expansion were also seen in some patients who did not respond. Partial responders in the 0.1-3.0 mg/kg groups had among the lowest normalized peripheral clonal expansion, especially among CD8+ T cells. After ivuxolimab, CD8+ T cells had more expanded clones than CD4+ T cells on average.

Including cysteine and phenylalanine, the CDR3 has 14 amino acids. The read is trimmed to its CDR3 DNA, 42 bases read in frame from base 1. Looking up the germline V gene (reference sequence) yields CDR1 SSHAT and CDR2 FNYEAQ. The trial excluded patients who had a history of autoimmune disease or who were on systemic immunosuppression. Peripheral blood for TCR sequencing was drawn from every dose cohort at baseline, at cycle 4 day 1 and at cycle 7 day 1. Samples were obtained from an open-label, multicenter, first-in-human phase I dose-escalation trial of ivuxolimab. The trial enrolled adults with locally advanced or metastatic head and neck squamous cell, hepatocellular, melanoma or renal cell carcinoma. Before TCR sequencing, CD4+ T cells and CD8+ T cells were sorted from peripheral blood as separate populations. Worth noting for this clone: Its binding antigen is unknown. The junction and the germline gene differ at one end; a read error may be behind it.

For sequencing of the TCRbeta CDR3 region, genomic DNA was extracted from the sorted cells. The immunoSEQ Assay was used to sequence the TCRbeta CDR3 regions. TCRdb provides this immuneACCESS table in a form limited to in-frame rearrangements. Some clones are lacking; in checked studies, under half of them reflect an unresolved V gene, and why the rest are absent is not known. The table for this sample lists about 85,000 clones; about 86% of them were counted only once. The biggest ten clones account for 2% of the sample. Sequences were derived from CD4+ or CD8+ T cells sorted from blood, sampled in a trial of the OX40 agonist ivuxolimab. This clonotype was obtained from an adult with an advanced solid tumor such as melanoma, head and neck, liver or kidney cancer. Here the chain combines TRBV7-7 and TRBJ2-7, with 8 middle bases fitting TRBD1. The DNA reads TGTGCTAGCAGCGTCGACAGGGGCAGCTACGAGCAGTACTTC. Its coded protein is CASSVDRGSYEQYF.